Detailed here is one TCR beta chain. Its antigen remains unknown. The data belong to a study of cytomegalovirus exposure and HLA in healthy donors. Whole-study results and caveats: Reports showed the classifier diagnosing cytomegalovirus status with high specificity and sensitivity. In vitro testing confirmed a few CMV-associated chains as specific for CMV antigens.

PCR was performed using 60 Vbeta and 13 Jbeta primers. The data were produced by immunoSEQ multiplex PCR, yet TCRdb's version contains in-frame clones alone and is incomplete. Of around 200,000 clones in the sample, approximately 70% were seen once. The CDR3 contains 15 residues. This chain joins TRBV21-1 and TRBJ2-7; whether TRBD2, the table's D call, matches the DNA was not checked. TRBV21-1 is designated a pseudogene. The sequence was obtained from a woman younger than 45 in good health and CMV-seropositive. Sequencing was performed on PBMCs. DNA for the CDR3: TGTGCCAGCAGCCTCCTGGCGGGAGGTCGTTACGAGCAGTACTTC. Amino acids: CASSLLAGGRYEQYF.